This TCR beta chain was documented in a study of shared clonotypes between healthy human individuals. The method was immunoSEQ multiplex PCR; TCRdb's version includes in-frame clones alone and lacks a portion of them. The table has about 2.4 million clones, just over 90% seen once. This clone was observed a single time. After removal of 3 bases from V and 7 bases from J, the junction contained 4 bases not matched to a gene. The CDR3 extends over 15 amino acids. Germline V gene data show CDR1 as SGHNT and CDR2 as YYREEE (reference sequence). The gene calls are TRBV5-4 and TRBJ1-6; 10 bases match TRBD1. This clonotype originated in a man aged 18 to 29 in good health. Sequencing was performed on naive CD4+ T cells sorted from blood. Described subset: CD45RA+ positively selected. The CDR3 reads CASSSPGQGNSPLHF. The DNA of the CDR3 is TGTGCCAGCAGCTCCCCGGGACAGGGGAATTCACCCCTCCACTTT.